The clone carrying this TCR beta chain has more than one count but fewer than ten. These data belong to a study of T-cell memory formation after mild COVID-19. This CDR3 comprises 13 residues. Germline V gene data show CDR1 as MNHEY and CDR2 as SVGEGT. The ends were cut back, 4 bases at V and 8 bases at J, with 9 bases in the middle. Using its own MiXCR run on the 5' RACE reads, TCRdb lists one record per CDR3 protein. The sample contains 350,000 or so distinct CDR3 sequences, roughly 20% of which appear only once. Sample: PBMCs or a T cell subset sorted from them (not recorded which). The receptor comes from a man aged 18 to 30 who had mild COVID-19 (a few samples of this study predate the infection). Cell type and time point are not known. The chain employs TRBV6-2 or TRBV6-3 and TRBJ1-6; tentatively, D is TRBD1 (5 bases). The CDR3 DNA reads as TGTGCCAGCAGTTTCAGGGAACATTCACCCCTCCACTTT. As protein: CASSFREHSPLHF.